This note documents a single T cell receptor (beta chain) sequence. What it recognizes is unknown. Time point indicated: newly diagnosed GD, antithyroid drugs for less than 3 months. PBMCs were the source of the RNA used for TCR sequencing. This sample was taken from a study of regulatory T cells in long-lasting Graves disease. Arm-PCR of CDR3 regions and iRepertoire HTBI primers were the basis on which TCR beta libraries were built. TCRdb processed the multiplex PCR reads anew with MiXCR; each CDR3 protein has one entry. The sample has about 310,000 distinct CDR3 sequences; about a sixth are singletons. Study-wide results and caveats: Persistent disease samples used TRBV28, TRBJ1-2 and TRBJ2-5 preferentially.

Germline V gene sequence: CDR1 LNHDA, CDR2 SQIVND (reference sequence). The CDR3 extends over 14 amino acids. V lost 4 bases and J 7 bases, leaving 11 bases between the germline ends. The receptor was derived from a female donor with Graves disease. This specimen consisted of peripheral blood mononuclear cells (PBMCs), obtained at new diagnosis, from a patient treated with antithyroid drugs. The rearrangement links TRBV19 to TRBJ1-6; no definite D call. CDR3 region: CASSTRTGNSPLHF. CDR3 bases: TGTGCCAGTAGTACCCGGACGGGGAATTCACCCCTCCACTTT.